This paragraph covers one T cell receptor (beta chain) sequence. Per the study methods: Reference gene primers were amplified, and this amplification served to estimate nucleated cell counts. Clones were sequenced by immunoSEQ multiplex PCR, and TCRdb holds only the in-frame ones, with some missing. From that table come the V and J calls and clone size; the DNA was used to work out D and trimming. This table has 190,000 or so clones, 82% appearing once. The data derive from a study of blood T cell repertoires in COVID-19. Study-wide context: Material from acute and convalescent COVID-19 was sourced from the United States, Italy and Spain. Sample material is recorded as cDNA or gDNA derived from T cells, B-cell-depleted T cells, or PBMCs.

Germline V CDR1 and CDR2: GTSNPN, SVGIG (reference sequence). Trimming took 5 bases from V and 0 from J, leaving 5 bases between them. The CDR3 spans 12 residues. The sequencing input was peripheral blood. The chain links TRBV30 to TRBJ2-1, with D hard to call. The TCR sequence derives from a human donor with acute or convalescent COVID-19. The donor label of this sample is uncertain. The CDR3 region has the DNA TGTGCCTGGTCCTACTCCTACAATGAGCAGTTCTTC. It codes for CAWSYSYNEQFF.